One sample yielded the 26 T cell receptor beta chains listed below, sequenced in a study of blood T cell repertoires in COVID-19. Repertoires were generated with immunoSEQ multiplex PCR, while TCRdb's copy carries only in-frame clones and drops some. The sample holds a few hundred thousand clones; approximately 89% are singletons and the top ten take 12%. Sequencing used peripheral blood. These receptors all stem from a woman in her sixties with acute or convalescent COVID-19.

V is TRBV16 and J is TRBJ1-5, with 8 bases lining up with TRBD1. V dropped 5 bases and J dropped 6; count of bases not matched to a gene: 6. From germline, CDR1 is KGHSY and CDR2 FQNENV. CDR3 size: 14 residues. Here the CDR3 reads CASSLQGARQPQHF. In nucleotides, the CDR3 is TGTGCCAGCAGCTTGCAGGGGGCCCGTCAGCCCCAGCATTTT.

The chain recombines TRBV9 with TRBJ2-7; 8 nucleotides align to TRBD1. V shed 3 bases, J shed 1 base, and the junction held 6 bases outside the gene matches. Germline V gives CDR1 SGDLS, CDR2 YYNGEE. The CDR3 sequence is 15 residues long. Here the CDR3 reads CASSAQGARSYEQYF. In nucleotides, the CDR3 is TGTGCCAGCAGCGCGCAGGGGGCGCGATCCTACGAGCAGTACTTC.

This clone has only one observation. The CDR3 sequence: CSVEATARVGQRYNEQFF. DNA for the CDR3: TGCAGCGTTGAAGCTACAGCTCGTGTGGGACAGAGATACAATGAGCAGTTCTTC. The rearrangement joins TRBV29-1 to TRBJ2-1, with 7 nucleotides matching TRBD1. CDR1 and CDR2 (germline): SQVTM, ANQGSEA. CDR3 length: 18 residues. V shed 1 base and J 4 bases; nucleotides not matched to a gene: 16.

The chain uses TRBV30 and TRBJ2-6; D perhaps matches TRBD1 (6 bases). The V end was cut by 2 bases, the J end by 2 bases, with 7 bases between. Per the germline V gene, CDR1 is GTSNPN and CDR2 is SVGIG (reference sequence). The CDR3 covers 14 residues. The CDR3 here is CAWSPGAGANVLTF. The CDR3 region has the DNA TGTGCCTGGAGTCCAGGGGCTGGGGCCAACGTCCTGACTTTC. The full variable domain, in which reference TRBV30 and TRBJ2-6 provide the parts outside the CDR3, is SQTIHQWPATLVQPVGSPLSLECTVEGTSNPNLYWYRQAAGRGLQLLFYSVGIGQISSEVPQNLSASRPQDRQFILSSKKLLLSDSGFYLCAWSPGAGANVLTFGAGSRLTVL.

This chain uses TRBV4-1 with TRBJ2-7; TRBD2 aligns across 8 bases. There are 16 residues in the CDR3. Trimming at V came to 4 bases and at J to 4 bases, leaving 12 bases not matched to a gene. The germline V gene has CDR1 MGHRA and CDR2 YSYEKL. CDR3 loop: CASSLGEAGVKYEQYF. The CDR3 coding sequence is TGCGCCAGCAGCCTGGGGGAAGCGGGAGTAAAGTACGAGCAGTACTTC.

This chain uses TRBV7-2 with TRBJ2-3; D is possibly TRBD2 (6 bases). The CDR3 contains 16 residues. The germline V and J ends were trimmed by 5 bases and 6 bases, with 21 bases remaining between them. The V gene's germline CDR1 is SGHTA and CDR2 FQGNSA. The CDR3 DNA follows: TGTGCCAGCAGCAGCCAAGGGACTGCCGGAGGGGATACGCAGTATTTT. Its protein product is CASSSQGTAGGDTQYF.

CDR3 protein: CASREASSPLHF. The CDR3 region has the DNA TGTGCCAGTCGGGAGGCGAGTTCACCCCTCCACTTT. The chain has TRBV28 and TRBJ1-6; D call uncertain. With 9 bases removed from V and 9 bases from J, the gap between germline ends came to 12 bases. The CDR3 is 12 amino acids. The V gene's germline CDR1 is MDHEN and CDR2 SYDVKM.

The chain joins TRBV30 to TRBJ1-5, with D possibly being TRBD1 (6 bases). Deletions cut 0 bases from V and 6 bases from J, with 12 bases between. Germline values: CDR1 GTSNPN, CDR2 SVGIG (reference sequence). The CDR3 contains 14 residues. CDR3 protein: CAWSVPWGPQPQHF. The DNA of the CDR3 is TGTGCCTGGAGTGTCCCGTGGGGGCCTCAGCCCCAGCATTTT.

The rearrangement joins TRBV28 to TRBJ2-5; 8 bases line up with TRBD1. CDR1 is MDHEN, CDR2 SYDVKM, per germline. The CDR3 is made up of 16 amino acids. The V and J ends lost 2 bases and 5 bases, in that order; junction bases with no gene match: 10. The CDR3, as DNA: TGTGCCAGCAGTTTACGGTGGCAGGGGGCGCCGGAGACCCAGTACTTC. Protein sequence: CASSLRWQGAPETQYF.

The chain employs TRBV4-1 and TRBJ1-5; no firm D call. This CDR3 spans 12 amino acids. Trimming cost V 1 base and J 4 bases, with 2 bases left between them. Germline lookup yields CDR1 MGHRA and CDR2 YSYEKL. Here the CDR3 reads CASSQANQPQHF. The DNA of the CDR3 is TGCGCCAGCAGCCAAGCAAATCAGCCCCAGCATTTT.

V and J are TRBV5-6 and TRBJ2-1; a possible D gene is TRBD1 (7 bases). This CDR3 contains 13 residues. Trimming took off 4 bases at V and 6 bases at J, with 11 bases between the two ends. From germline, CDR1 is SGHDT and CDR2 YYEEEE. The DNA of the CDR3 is TGTGCCAGCAGCCGCGGGACAGCCAATGAGCAGTTCTTC. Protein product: CASSRGTANEQFF.

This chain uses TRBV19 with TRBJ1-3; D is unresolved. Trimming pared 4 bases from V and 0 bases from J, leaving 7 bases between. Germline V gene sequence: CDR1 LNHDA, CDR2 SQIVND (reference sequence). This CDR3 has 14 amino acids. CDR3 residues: CASSTTISGNTIYF. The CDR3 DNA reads TGTGCCAGTAGTACGACAATCTCTGGAAACACCATATATTTT.

This CDR3 is CASSPRTDVIIETQYF. CDR3 bases: TGCGCCAGCAGCCCCCGGACAGACGTGATAATCGAGACCCAGTACTTC. The V and J genes are TRBV5-1 and TRBJ2-5; the D gene is possibly TRBD1 (6 bases). The CDR3 totals 16 residues. Trimming shortened V by 4 bases and J by 5 bases, and 21 bases separated the two germline ends. Germline CDR1 reads SGHRS; CDR2 reads YFSETQ.

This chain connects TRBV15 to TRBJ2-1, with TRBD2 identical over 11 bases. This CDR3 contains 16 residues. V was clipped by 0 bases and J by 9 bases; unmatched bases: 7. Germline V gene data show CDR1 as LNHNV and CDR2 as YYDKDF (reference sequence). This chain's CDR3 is CATSRDISGGGPEQFF. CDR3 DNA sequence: TGTGCCACCAGCAGAGATATTAGCGGGGGGGGACCTGAGCAGTTCTTC.

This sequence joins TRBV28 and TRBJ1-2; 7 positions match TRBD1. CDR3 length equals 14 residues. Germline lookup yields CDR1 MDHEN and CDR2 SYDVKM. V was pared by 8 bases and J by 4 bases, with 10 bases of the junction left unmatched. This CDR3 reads CASGRSGQLYGYTF. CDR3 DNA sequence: TGTGCCAGCGGGCGATCGGGACAGCTCTATGGCTACACCTTC.

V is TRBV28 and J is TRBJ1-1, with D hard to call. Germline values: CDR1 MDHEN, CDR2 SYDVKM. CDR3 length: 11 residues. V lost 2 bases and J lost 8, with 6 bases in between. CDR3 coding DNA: TGTGCCAGCAGTTTAGTCCGGGAAGCTTTCTTT. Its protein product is CASSLVREAFF.

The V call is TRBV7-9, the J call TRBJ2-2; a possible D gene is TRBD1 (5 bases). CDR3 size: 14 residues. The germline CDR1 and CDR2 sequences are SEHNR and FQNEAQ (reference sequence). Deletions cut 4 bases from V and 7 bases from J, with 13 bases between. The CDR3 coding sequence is TGTGCCAGCAGCTCAAACAGGAGACGCGGGGAGCTGTTTTTT. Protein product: CASSSNRRRGELFF.

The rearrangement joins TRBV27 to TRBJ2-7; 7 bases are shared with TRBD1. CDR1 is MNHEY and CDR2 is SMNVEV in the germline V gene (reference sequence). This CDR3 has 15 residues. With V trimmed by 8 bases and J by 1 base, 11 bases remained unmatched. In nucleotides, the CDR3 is TGTGCCAGCCTGCCCATACAGGGGTTGTCCTACGAGCAGTACTTC. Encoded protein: CASLPIQGLSYEQYF.

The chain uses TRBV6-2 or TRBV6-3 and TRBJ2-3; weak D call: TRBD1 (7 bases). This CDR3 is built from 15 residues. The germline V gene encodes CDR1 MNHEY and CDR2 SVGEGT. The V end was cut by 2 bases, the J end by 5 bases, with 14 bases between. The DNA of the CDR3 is TGTGCCAGCAGTTACAGCGGAGGGGGCGGAGATACGCAGTATTTT. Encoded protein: CASSYSGGGGDTQYF.

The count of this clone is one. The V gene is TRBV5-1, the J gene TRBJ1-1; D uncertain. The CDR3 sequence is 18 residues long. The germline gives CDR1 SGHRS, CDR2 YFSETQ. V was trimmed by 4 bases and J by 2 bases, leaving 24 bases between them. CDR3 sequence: CASSQLGGGSISNTEAFF. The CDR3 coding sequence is TGCGCCAGCAGCCAACTCGGAGGAGGGTCGATTTCAAACACTGAAGCTTTCTTT.

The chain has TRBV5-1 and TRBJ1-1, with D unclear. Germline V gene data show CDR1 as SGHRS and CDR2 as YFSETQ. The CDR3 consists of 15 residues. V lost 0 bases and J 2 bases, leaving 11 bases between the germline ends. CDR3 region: CASSLASGSNTEAFF. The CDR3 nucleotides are TGCGCCAGCAGCTTGGCCTCAGGTTCCAACACTGAAGCTTTCTTT.

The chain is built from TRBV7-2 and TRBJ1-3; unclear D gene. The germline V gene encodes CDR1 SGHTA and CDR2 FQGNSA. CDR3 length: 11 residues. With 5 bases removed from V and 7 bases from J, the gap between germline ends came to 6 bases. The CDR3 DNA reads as TGTGCCAGCAGCCCGGGGAACACCATATATTTT. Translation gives CASSPGNTIYF.

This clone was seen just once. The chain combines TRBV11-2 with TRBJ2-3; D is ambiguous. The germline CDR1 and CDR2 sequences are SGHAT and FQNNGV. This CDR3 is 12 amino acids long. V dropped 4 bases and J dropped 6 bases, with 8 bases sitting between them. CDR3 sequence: CASSYPVDTQYF. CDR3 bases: TGTGCCAGCAGCTACCCGGTGGATACGCAGTATTTT.

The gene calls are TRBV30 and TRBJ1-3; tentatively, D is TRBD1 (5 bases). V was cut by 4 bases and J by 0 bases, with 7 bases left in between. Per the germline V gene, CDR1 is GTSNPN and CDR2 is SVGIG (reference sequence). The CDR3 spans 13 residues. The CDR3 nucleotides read TGTGCCTGGACAGGGTACTCTGGAAACACCATATATTTT. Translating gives CAWTGYSGNTIYF.

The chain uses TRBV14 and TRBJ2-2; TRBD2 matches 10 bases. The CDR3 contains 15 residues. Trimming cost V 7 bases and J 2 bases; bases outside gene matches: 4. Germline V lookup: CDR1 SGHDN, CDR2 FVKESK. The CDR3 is CASKGLAANTGELFF. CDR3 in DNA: TGTGCCAGCAAAGGACTAGCGGCCAACACCGGGGAGCTGTTTTTT. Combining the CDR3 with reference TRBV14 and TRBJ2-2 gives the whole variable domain EAGVTQFPSHSVIEKGQTVTLRCDPISGHDNLYWYRRVMGKEIKFLLHFVKESKQDESGMPNNRFLAERTGGTYSTLKVQPAELEDSGVYFCASKGLAANTGELFFGEGSRLTVL.

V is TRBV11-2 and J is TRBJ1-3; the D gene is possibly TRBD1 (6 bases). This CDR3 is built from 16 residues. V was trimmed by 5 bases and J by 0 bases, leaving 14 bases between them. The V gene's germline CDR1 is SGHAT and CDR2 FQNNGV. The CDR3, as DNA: TGTGCCAGCAGCCCTGACAGGTTACACTCTGGAAACACCATATATTTT. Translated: CASSPDRLHSGNTIYF.